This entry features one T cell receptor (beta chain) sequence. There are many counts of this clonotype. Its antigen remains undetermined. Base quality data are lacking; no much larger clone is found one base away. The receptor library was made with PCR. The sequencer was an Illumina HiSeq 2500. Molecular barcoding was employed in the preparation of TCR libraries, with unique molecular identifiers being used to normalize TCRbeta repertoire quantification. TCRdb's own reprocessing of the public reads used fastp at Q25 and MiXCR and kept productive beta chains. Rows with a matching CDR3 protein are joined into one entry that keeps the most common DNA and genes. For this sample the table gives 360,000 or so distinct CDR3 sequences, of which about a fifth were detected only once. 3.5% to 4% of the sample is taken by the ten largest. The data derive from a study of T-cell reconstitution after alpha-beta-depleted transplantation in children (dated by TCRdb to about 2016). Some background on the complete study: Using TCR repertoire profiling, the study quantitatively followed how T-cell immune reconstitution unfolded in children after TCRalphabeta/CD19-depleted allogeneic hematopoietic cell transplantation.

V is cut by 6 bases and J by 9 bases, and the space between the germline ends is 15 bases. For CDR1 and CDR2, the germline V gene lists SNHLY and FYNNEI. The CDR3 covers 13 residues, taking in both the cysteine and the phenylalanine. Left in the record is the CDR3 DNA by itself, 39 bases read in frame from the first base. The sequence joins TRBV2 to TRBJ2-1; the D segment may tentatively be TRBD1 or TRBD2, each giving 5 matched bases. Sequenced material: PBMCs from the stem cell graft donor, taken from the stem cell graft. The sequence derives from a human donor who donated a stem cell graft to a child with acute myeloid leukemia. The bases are TGTGCCAGCAGCCCTGGGACCTCGGGTGAGCAGTTCTTC. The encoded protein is CASSPGTSGEQFF. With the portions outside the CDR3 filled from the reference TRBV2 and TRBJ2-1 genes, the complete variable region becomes EPEVTQTPSHQVTQMGQEVILRCVPISNHLYFYWYRQILGQKVEFLVSFYNNEISEKSEIFDDQFSVERPDGSNFTLKIRSTKLEDSAMYFCASSPGTSGEQFFGPGTRLTVL.